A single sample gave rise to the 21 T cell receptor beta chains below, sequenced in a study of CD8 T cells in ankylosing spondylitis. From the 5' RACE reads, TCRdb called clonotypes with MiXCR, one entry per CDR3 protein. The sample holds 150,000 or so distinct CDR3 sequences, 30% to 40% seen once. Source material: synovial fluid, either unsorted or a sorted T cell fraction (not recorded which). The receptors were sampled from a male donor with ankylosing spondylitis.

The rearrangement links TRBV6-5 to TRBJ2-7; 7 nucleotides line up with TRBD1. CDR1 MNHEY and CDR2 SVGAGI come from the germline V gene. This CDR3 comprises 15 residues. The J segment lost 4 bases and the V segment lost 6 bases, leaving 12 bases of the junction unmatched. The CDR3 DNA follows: TGTGCCAGCAGATATTTGGGACAGTTCAATTACGAGCAGTACTTC. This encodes CASRYLGQFNYEQYF.

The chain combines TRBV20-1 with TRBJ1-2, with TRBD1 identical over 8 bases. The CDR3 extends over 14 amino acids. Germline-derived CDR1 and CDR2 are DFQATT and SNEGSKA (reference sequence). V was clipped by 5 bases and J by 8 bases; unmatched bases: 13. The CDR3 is CSAARDRGAGGYTF. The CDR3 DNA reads TGCAGTGCTGCCCGAGACAGGGGCGCAGGGGGCTACACCTTC.

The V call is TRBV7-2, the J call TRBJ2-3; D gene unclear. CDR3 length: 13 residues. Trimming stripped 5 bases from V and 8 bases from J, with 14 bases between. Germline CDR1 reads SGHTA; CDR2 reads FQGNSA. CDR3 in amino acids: CASSLPSSVTQYF. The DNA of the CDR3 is TGTGCCAGCAGCCTGCCTTCCTCAGTTACGCAGTATTTT.

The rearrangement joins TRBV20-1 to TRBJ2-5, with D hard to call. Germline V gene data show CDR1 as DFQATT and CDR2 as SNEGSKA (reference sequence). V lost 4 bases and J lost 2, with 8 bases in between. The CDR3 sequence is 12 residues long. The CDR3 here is CSANSDQETQYF. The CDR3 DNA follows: TGCAGTGCTAACTCCGATCAAGAGACCCAGTACTTC.

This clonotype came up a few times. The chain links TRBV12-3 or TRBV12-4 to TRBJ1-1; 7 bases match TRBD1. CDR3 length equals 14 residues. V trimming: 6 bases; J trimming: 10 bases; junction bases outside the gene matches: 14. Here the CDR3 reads CASSLVDRSGLAFF. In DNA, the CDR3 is TGTGCCAGCAGCCTAGTGGACAGGTCCGGGTTAGCTTTCTTT.

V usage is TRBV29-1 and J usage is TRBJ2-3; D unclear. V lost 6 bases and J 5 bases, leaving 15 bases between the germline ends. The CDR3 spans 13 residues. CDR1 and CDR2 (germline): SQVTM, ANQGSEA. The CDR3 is CSVDFLVGDTQYF. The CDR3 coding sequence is TGCAGCGTCGACTTTCTCGTTGGAGATACGCAGTATTTT.

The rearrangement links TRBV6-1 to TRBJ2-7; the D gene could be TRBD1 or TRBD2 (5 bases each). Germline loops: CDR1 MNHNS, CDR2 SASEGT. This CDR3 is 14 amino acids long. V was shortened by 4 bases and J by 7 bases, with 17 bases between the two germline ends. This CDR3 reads CASSVGPPPGEQYF. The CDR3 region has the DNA TGTGCCAGCAGTGTGGGGCCTCCTCCGGGGGAGCAGTACTTC.

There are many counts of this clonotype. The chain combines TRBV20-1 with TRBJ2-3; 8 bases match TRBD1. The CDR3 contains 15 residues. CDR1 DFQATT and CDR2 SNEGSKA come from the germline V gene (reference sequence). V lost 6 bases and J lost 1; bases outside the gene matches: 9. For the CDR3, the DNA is TGCAGTGCGCCCGAGACAGGGGCCGGCACAGATACGCAGTATTTT. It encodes CSAPETGAGTDTQYF.

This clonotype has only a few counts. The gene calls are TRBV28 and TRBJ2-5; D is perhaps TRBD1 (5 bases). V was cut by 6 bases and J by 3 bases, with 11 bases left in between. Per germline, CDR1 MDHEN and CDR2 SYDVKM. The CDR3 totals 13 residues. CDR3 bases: TGTGCCAGCAGGGACACTCAGAAAGAGACCCAGTACTTC. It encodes CASRDTQKETQYF.

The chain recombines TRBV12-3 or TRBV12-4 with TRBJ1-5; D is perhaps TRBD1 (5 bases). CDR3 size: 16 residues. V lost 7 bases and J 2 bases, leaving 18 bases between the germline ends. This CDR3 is CASTQNTGQGNQPQHF. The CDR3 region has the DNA TGTGCCAGCACTCAGAACACAGGACAAGGCAATCAGCCCCAGCATTTT.

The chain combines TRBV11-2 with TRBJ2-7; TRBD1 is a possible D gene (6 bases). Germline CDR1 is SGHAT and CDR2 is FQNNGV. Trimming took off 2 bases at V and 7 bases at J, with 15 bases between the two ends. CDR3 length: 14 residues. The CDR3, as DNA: TGTGCCAGCAGCTTAATCCAGGGGAAGGGTGAGCAGTACTTC. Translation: CASSLIQGKGEQYF.

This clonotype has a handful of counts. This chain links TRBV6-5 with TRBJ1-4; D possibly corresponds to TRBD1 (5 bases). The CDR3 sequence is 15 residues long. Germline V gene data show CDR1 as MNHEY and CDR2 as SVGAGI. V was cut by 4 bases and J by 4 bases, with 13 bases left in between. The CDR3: CASSSPGAVNEKLFF. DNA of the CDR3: TGTGCCAGCAGTTCGCCCGGGGCAGTTAATGAAAAACTGTTTTTT.

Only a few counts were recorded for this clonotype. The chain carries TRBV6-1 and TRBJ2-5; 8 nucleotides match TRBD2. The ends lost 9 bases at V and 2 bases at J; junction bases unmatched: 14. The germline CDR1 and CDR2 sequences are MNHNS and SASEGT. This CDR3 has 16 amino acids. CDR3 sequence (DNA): TGTGCCAGTCGGAGATATAGCGGGGCGATGCAAGAGACCCAGTACTTC. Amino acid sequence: CASRRYSGAMQETQYF.

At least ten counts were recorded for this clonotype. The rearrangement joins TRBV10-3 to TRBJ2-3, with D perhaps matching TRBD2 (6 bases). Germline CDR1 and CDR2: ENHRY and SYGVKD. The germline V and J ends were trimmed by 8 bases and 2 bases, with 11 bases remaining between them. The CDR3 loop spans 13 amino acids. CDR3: CAIAAGTTDTQYF. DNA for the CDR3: TGTGCCATCGCGGCGGGGACCACAGATACGCAGTATTTT.

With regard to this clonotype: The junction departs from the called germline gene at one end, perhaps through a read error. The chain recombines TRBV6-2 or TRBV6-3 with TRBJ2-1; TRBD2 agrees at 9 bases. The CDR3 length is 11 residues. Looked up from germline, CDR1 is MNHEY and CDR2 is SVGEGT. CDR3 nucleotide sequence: TGTGCCAGCAGTTCAGCCGCGGGAGGGCTTTTC. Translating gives CASSSAAGGLF.

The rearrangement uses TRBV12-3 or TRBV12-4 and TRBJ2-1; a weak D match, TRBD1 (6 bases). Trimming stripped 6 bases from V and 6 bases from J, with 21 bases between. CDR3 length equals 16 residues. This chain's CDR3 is CASSHLMGIGGNEQFF. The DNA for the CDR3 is TGTGCCAGCAGCCACCTTATGGGCATAGGGGGCAATGAGCAGTTCTTC.

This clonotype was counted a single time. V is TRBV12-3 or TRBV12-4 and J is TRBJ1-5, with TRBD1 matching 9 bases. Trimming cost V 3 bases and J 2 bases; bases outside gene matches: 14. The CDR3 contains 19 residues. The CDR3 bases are TGTGCCAGCAGTTTTAGGGGGACAGGGAGGGGTTCGGGCAATCAGCCCCAGCATTTT. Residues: CASSFRGTGRGSGNQPQHF.

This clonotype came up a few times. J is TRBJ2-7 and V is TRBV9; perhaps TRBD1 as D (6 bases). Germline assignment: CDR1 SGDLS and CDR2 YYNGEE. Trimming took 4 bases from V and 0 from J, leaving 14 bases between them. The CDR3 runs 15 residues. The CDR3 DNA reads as TGTGCCAGCAGCCAGGACAGCACCCTCTCCTACGAGCAGTACTTC. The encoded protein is CASSQDSTLSYEQYF.

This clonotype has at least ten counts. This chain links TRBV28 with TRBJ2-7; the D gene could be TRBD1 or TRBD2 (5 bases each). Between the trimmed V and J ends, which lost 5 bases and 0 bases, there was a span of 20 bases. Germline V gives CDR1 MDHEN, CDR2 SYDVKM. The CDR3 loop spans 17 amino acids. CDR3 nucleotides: TGTGCCAGCAGTACTAGTCTCCGTCGGGACCGCTCCTACGAGCAGTACTTC. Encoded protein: CASSTSLRRDRSYEQYF. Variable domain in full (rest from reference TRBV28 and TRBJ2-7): DVKVTQSSRYLVKRTGEKVFLECVQDMDHENMFWYRQDPGLGLRLIYFSYDVKMKEKGDIPEGYSVSREKKERFSLILESASTNQTSMYLCASSTSLRRDRSYEQYFGPGTRLTVT.

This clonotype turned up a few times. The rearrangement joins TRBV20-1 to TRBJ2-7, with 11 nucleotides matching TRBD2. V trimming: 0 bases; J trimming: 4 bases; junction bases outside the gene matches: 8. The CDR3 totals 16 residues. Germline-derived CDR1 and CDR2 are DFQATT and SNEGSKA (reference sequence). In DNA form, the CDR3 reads TGCAGTGCTAGAGATGGGGGACTAGCGGATCTTTACGAGCAGTACTTC. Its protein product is CSARDGGLADLYEQYF.

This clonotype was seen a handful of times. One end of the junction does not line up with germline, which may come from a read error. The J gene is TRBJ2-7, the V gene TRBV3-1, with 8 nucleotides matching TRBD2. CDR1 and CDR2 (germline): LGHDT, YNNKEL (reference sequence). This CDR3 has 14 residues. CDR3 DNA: TGTGCCAGCAGCCCAGTATATCAGCGGGAGAGAGGCAGCTTC. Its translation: CASSPVYQRERGSF.